This is a list of T cell receptor beta chains from one sample in a study of T cell repertoires in cytomegalovirus infection. One entry per CDR3 protein, called by TCRdb with MiXCR from the reads. This repertoire shows about 180,000 distinct CDR3 sequences, about a sixth found once; its top ten account for approximately 26%. What was sequenced was CD8+ T cells from PBMCs. The receptors were gathered from a human donor in good health (CMV status not recorded). Some clones in this sample may be carry-over from other donors' samples. Each CDR3 is given with its conserved first and last residue. A D gene is named only where the DNA matches it firmly. Clone size is shown for a subset of rows, as once, few, many or a class of expanded clone.

V gene	clone size	J gene	D gene	CDR3 DNA	CDR3 protein
TRBV10-3	few	TRBJ2-7	-	TGTGCCATCAGTGATTCAGGGAACGAGCAGTACTTC	CAISDSGNEQYF
TRBV6-1	few	TRBJ2-7	TRBD2	TGTGCCAGCAGTACGCTCCTAGCGGGGTCCTCCTACGAGCAGTACTTC	CASSTLLAGSSYEQYF
TRBV6-1	-	TRBJ2-3	-	TGTGCCAGCAGTTACGCGGGAATCACAGATACGCAGTATTTT	CASSYAGITDTQYF
TRBV20-1	-	TRBJ1-1	-	TGCAGTGCTACCCCGAGCGTTGGACGATCCGGAGAAGCTTTCTTT	CSATPSVGRSGEAFF
TRBV7-2	-	TRBJ1-6	-	TGTGCCAGCAGCTTCCGCGGGGATAATTCACCCCTCCACTTT	CASSFRGDNSPLHF
TRBV29-1	few	TRBJ1-2	-	TGCAGCGTTGAAGAAATTGGACCTTATGGCTACACCTTC	CSVEEIGPYGYTF
TRBV7-9	few	TRBJ1-4	-	TGTGCCAGCAGCCCGGACAGCCACGATGAAAAACTGTTTTTT	CASSPDSHDEKLFF
TRBV20-1	-	TRBJ2-7	-	TGCAGTGCAAGAGGGGGTAGCTACTCCTACGAGCAGTACTTC	CSARGGSYSYEQYF
TRBV6-6	-	TRBJ2-5	-	TGTGCCAGCAGTTATCCGGGACCTGAGGACTTC	CASSYPGPEDF
TRBV28	-	TRBJ2-2	TRBD2	TGTGCCAGCAGTTTCATGCTGGGACTAGCGGGGCCTGGGGCCGGGGAGCTGTTTTTT	CASSFMLGLAGPGAGELFF
TRBV7-9	few	TRBJ2-3	TRBD1	TGTGCCAGCAGCGCACGACAGGGGATTATTACAGATACGCAGTATTTT	CASSARQGIITDTQYF